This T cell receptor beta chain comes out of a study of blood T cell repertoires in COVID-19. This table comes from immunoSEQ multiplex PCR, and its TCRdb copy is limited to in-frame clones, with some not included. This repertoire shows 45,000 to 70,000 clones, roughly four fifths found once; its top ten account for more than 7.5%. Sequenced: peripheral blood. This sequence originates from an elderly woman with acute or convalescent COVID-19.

CDR3 in amino acids: CASSAPEASGRGEQFF. CDR3 in DNA: TGTGCCAGCAGCGCCCCCGAGGCTAGCGGGAGAGGGGAGCAGTTCTTC. The rearrangement links TRBV9 to TRBJ2-1, with TRBD2 identical over 10 bases. The CDR3 consists of 16 residues. CDR1 and CDR2 from the germline V gene are SGDLS and YYNGEE. Losses at the gene ends were 3 bases for V and 10 bases for J; bases not matched to a gene: 13.